This TCR beta chain was recorded in a study of blood T cell repertoires in COVID-19. Here immunoSEQ multiplex PCR was the method, and the copy in TCRdb shows in-frame clones only, minus some. The top ten clones hold around 23% of a sample with some 190,000 clones, 85% to 90% of them seen once. CDR1 is LNHNV, CDR2 YYDKDF, per germline (reference sequence). The junction had 8 bases not matched to a gene; V was cut back by 2 bases and J by 0 bases. The length of the CDR3 is 17 residues. The receptor was isolated from a woman aged 40 to 50 in a cohort exposed to, infected with or recovered from COVID-19 (not recorded which). The sequencing sample was made of PBMCs or T cells enriched from blood (not recorded which). The chain recombines TRBV15 with TRBJ2-7; 9 nucleotides agree with TRBD2. As DNA, the CDR3 is TGTGCCACCAGCAGACAACTAGCGGGTCTTAGCTCCTACGAGCAGTACTTC. Translation: CATSRQLAGLSSYEQYF.